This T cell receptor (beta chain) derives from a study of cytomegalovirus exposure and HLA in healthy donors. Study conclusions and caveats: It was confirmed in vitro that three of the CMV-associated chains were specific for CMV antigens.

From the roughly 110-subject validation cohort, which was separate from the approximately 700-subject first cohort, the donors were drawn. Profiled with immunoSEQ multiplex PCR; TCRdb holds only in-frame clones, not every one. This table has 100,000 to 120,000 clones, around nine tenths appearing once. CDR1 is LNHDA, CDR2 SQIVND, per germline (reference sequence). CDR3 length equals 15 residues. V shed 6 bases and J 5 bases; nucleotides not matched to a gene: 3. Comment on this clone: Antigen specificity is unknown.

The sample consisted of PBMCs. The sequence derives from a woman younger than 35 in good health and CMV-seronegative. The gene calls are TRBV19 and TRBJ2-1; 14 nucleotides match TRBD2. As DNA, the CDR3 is TGTGCCAGTAGGGGACTAGCGGGAGATAACAATGAGCAGTTCTTC. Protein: CASRGLAGDNNEQFF.